Presented here are 21 T cell receptor beta chains from one specimen sequenced in a study of T cells after posttransplantation cyclophosphamide. TCRdb's copy holds only in-frame clones and misses some; the assay was immunoSEQ multiplex PCR. The sample shows some 47,000 clones, around 84% of them seen only once. Sequenced material: PBMCs. The receptors derive from a man aged 25 to 40 with a blood cancer, CMV-positive, and with a related stem cell donor.

This clone was picked up one time. CDR3 bases: TGTGCCAGCAGTTTAAGGGCGGGGCACTCCTACGAGCAGTACTTC. It codes for CASSLRAGHSYEQYF. The genes are TRBV28 and TRBJ2-7; the D gene is possibly TRBD2 (6 bases). V lost 2 bases and J lost 0, with 11 bases in between. The CDR3 extends over 15 amino acids. CDR1 is MDHEN and CDR2 is SYDVKM in the germline V gene.

The CDR3 nucleotides are TGTGCCAGCAGCTTAAGGCCCCCGCCGGGGGGGGAGCTGTTTTTT. Its protein is CASSLRPPPGGELFF. The gene calls are TRBV7-3 and TRBJ2-2, with D possibly matching TRBD2 (5 bases). This CDR3 is built from 15 residues. The germline CDR1 and CDR2 sequences are SGHTA and FQGTGA. V was pared by 1 base and J by 8 bases, with 14 bases between.

The V and J genes are TRBV29-1 and TRBJ2-5, with 8 bases aligning to TRBD2. Trimming removed 8 bases from V and 4 bases from J; junction bases left unmatched: 15. The CDR3 runs 15 residues. The germline CDR1 and CDR2 sequences are SQVTM and ANQGSEA. CDR3 bases: TGCAGCACACGAACCGGGACTAGTGTCTTAGAGACCCAGTACTTC. Amino acids: CSTRTGTSVLETQYF.

The chain combines TRBV5-4 with TRBJ1-2; a possible D gene is TRBD1 (5 bases). V was cut by 4 bases and J by 4 bases, with 11 bases left in between. The CDR3 is 13 residues long. Germline loops: CDR1 SGHNT, CDR2 YYREEE (reference sequence). In nucleotides, the CDR3 is TGTGCCAGCAGCCCCCGGGGGTCCTATGGCTACACCTTC. The encoded protein is CASSPRGSYGYTF. The full variable domain, its missing parts supplied by reference TRBV5-4 and TRBJ1-2, is ETGVTQSPTHLIKTRGQQVTLRCSSQSGHNTVSWYQQALGQGPQFIFQYYREEENGRGNFPPRFSGLQFPNYSSELNVNALELDDSALYLCASSPRGSYGYTFGSGTRLTVV.

The chain carries TRBV4-2 and TRBJ2-1, with 7 nucleotides matching TRBD1. The CDR3 contains 15 residues. CDR1 and CDR2 (germline): LGHNA, YNFKEQ. J lost 6 bases, V lost 1 base, and 6 bases had no gene match. The CDR3 DNA sequence: TGTGCCAGCAGCCAAGCATGGACAGGCTTCAATGAGCAGTTCTTC. This sequence encodes CASSQAWTGFNEQFF.

The genes are TRBV7-8 and TRBJ1-4, with 10 bases aligning to TRBD1. Trimming took 5 bases from V and 8 from J; bases not matched to a gene: 8. Germline assignment: CDR1 SGHVS and CDR2 FQNEAQ. This CDR3 spans 15 amino acids. CDR3 loop: CASSLTPGQGEKLFF. The CDR3 bases are TGTGCCAGCAGCCTTACACCGGGACAGGGGGAAAAACTGTTTTTT.

V is TRBV29-1 and J is TRBJ2-3; TRBD2 aligns across 8 bases. This CDR3 has 15 residues. Per the germline V gene, CDR1 is SQVTM and CDR2 is ANQGSEA. The J segment lost 4 bases and the V segment lost 5 bases, leaving 11 bases of the junction unmatched. Here the CDR3 reads CSVPRVAGRADTQYF. Written as DNA, the CDR3 is TGCAGCGTTCCTCGGGTAGCGGGACGTGCAGATACGCAGTATTTT.

In regard to this clone: At one boundary the junction diverges from the germline segment, which might be a read error. This rearrangement joins TRBV19 to TRBJ2-5, with 14 bases matching TRBD2. Germline V gene sequence: CDR1 LNHDA, CDR2 SQIVND (reference sequence). The CDR3 has 15 residues. CDR3 in amino acids: CASKGLAGAQEAQYF. As DNA, the CDR3 is TGTGCCAGTAAGGGACTAGCGGGGGCCCAAGAGGCCCAGTACTTC.

The chain carries TRBV7-9 and TRBJ2-1; 9 bases agree with TRBD1. Germline V CDR1 and CDR2: SEHNR, FQNEAQ (reference sequence). Losses at the gene ends were 5 bases for V and 5 bases for J; bases not matched to a gene: 7. This CDR3 is built from 15 residues. The CDR3 DNA follows: TGTGCCAGCAGCCGACCTCGGACAGGGGACAATGAGCAGTTCTTC. It specifies CASSRPRTGDNEQFF.

The gene calls are TRBV29-1 and TRBJ2-4; maybe TRBD1 (6 bases). CDR1 is SQVTM and CDR2 is ANQGSEA in the germline V gene. The length of the CDR3 is 15 residues. V lost 4 bases, J lost 0 bases, and 13 bases lay in between. Written as DNA, the CDR3 is TGCAGCGTTGTTGAGGACAGCCTAGCCAAAAACATTCAGTACTTC. It yields the protein CSVVEDSLAKNIQYF.

The V gene is TRBV5-1, the J gene TRBJ2-1; TRBD2 agrees at 10 bases. J was trimmed by 5 bases and V by 0 bases; bases with no gene match: 2. Per germline, CDR1 SGHRS and CDR2 YFSETQ. The CDR3 sequence is 15 residues long. CDR3 region: CASSLGLAGHNEQFF. The CDR3 DNA follows: TGCGCCAGCAGCTTGGGACTAGCGGGTCACAATGAGCAGTTCTTC.

The chain links TRBV27 to TRBJ2-1; 11 bases map to TRBD2. Germline loops: CDR1 MNHEY, CDR2 SMNVEV (reference sequence). The ends lost 7 bases at V and 4 bases at J; junction bases unmatched: 6. The length of the CDR3 is 15 residues. CDR3 sequence: CASKTSGAIYNEQFF. In DNA, the CDR3 is TGTGCCAGCAAGACTAGCGGGGCCATTTACAATGAGCAGTTCTTC.

The chain uses TRBV5-6 and TRBJ2-2; TRBD1 is a possible D gene (5 bases). This CDR3 spans 13 amino acids. Between the trimmed V and J ends, which lost 2 bases and 7 bases, there was a span of 9 bases. CDR1 is SGHDT and CDR2 is YYEEEE in the germline V gene. CDR3 DNA sequence: TGTGCCAGCAGCTTCAGGGAACACGGGGAGCTGTTTTTT. This sequence encodes CASSFREHGELFF.

The chain recombines TRBV11-2 with TRBJ2-3; D perhaps matches TRBD2 (5 bases). V was shortened by 4 bases and J by 8 bases, with 10 bases between the two germline ends. The germline gives CDR1 SGHAT, CDR2 FQNNGV. This CDR3 is 12 amino acids long. CDR3 amino acids: CASSSGIPTQYF. In DNA, the CDR3 is TGTGCCAGCAGCTCCGGGATACCTACGCAGTATTTT.

The chain has TRBV10-3 and TRBJ2-7, with D possibly matching TRBD1 (6 bases). The CDR3 has 12 amino acids. Looked up from germline, CDR1 is ENHRY and CDR2 is SYGVKD. Trimming removed 5 bases from V and 7 bases from J, with 12 bases in between. CDR3 loop: CAISFRGLEQYF. CDR3 bases: TGTGCCATCAGTTTCAGGGGTCTTGAGCAGTACTTC.

The chain couples TRBV5-1 to TRBJ2-2; weak D call: TRBD2 (6 bases). Trimming pared 4 bases from V and 6 bases from J, leaving 13 bases between. From germline, CDR1 is SGHRS and CDR2 YFSETQ. The CDR3 is 14 residues long. CDR3 sequence: CASSEPGVSGELFF. CDR3 nucleotide sequence: TGCGCCAGCAGCGAGCCGGGAGTTTCCGGGGAGCTGTTTTTT.

The genes are TRBV7-8 and TRBJ2-7; 7 bases agree with TRBD2. Trimming cost V 4 bases and J 1 base; bases outside gene matches: 13. This CDR3 is built from 17 residues. CDR1 is SGHVS and CDR2 is FQNEAQ in the germline V gene. CDR3 nucleotides: TGTGCCAGCAGCTCGGAGCCCTTGGGACTACTGTCCTACGAGCAGTACTTC. Translation gives CASSSEPLGLLSYEQYF. Combining the CDR3 with reference TRBV7-8 and TRBJ2-7 gives the whole variable domain GAGVSQSPRYKVAKRGQDVALRCDPISGHVSLFWYQQALGQGPEFLTYFQNEAQLDKSGLPSDRFFAERPEGSVSTLKIQRTQQEDSAVYLCASSSEPLGLLSYEQYFGPGTRLTVT.

The chain is built from TRBV30 and TRBJ2-7; 10 bases are shared with TRBD2. Trimming took 0 bases from V and 3 from J; bases not matched to a gene: 8. From germline, CDR1 is GTSNPN and CDR2 SVGIG (reference sequence). There are 16 residues in the CDR3. The CDR3 region has the DNA TGTGCCTGGAGTGTACTCGCTAGCGGGAGAATCTACGAGCAGTACTTC. This gives the protein CAWSVLASGRIYEQYF.

This chain connects TRBV30 to TRBJ2-1; tentatively, D is TRBD2 (6 bases). Germline V gene lookup returns CDR1 GTSNPN and CDR2 SVGIG (reference sequence). Deletions cut 3 bases from V and 8 bases from J, with 14 bases between. This CDR3 comprises 13 residues. The CDR3 loop is CAWRGLYAHEQFF. CDR3 nucleotide sequence: TGTGCCTGGAGAGGACTATATGCCCATGAGCAGTTCTTC.

CDR3 coding DNA: TGTGCCAGCAGCTTAGCACTTCCACCCTACGAGCAGTACTTC. Encoded protein: CASSLALPPYEQYF. The rearrangement links TRBV11-2 to TRBJ2-7; no definite D call. The CDR3 extends over 14 amino acids. Trimming left V 1 base short and J 2 bases short, with 9 bases between. Germline CDR1 is SGHAT and CDR2 is FQNNGV.

The V gene is TRBV4-2, the J gene TRBJ2-7, with 13 bases aligning to TRBD2. After removal of 1 base from V and 0 bases from J, the junction contained 6 bases not matched to a gene. Germline V gene sequence: CDR1 LGHNA, CDR2 YNFKEQ. This CDR3 comprises 18 residues. This chain's CDR3 is CASSQGWTSGSPSYEQYF. The CDR3 DNA reads TGTGCCAGCAGCCAAGGGTGGACTAGCGGGAGCCCCTCCTACGAGCAGTACTTC.